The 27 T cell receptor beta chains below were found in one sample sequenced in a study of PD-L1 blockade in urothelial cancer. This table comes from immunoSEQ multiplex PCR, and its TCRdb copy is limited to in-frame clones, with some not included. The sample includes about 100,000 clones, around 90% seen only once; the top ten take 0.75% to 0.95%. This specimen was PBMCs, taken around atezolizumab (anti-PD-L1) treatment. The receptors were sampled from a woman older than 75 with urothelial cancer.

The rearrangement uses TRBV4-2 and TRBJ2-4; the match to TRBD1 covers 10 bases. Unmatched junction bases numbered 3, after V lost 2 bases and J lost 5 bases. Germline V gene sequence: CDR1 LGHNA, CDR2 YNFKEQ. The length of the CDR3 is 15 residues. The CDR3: CASSQRDRGQNIQYF. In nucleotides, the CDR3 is TGTGCCAGCAGCCAACGCGACAGGGGGCAAAACATTCAGTACTTC.

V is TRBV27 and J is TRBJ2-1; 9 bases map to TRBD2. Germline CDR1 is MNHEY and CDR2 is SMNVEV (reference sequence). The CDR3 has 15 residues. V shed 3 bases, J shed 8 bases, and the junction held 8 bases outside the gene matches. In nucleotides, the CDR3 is TGTGCCAGCAGTTTGGCGCCTAGCGGGAACGATGAGCAGTTCTTC. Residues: CASSLAPSGNDEQFF.

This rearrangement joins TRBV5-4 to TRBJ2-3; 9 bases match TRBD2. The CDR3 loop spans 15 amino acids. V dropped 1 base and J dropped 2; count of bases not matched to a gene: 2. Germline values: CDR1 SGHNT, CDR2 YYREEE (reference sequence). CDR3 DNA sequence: TGTGCCAGCAGCTTGTCTAGCGGGATCACAGATACGCAGTATTTT. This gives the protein CASSLSSGITDTQYF.

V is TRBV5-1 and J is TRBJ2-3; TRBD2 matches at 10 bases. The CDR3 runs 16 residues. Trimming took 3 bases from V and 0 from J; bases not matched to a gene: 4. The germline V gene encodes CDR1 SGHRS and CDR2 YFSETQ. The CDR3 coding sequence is TGCGCCAGCAGCTGGGGACTAGCGTCTAGCACAGATACGCAGTATTTT. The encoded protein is CASSWGLASSTDTQYF.

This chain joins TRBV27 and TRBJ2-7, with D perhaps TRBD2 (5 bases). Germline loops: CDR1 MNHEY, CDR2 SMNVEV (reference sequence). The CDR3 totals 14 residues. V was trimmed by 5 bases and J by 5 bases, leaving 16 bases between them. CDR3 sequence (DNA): TGTGCCAGCAGTCCAGACTATACGCTCCACGAGCAGTACTTC. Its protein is CASSPDYTLHEQYF.

The DNA of the CDR3 is TGTGCCAGCAGTCCTTTCACAGATACGCAGTATTTT. Protein product: CASSPFTDTQYF. The genes are TRBV28 and TRBJ2-3; D uncertain. V was pared by 5 bases and J by 2 bases, with 5 bases between. Germline-derived CDR1 and CDR2 are MDHEN and SYDVKM. This CDR3 contains 12 residues.

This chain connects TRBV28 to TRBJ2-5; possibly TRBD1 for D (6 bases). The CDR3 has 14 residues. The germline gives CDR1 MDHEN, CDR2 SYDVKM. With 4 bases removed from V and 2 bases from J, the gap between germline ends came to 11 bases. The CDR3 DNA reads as TGTGCCAGCAGTTCCGGACAGAGTCAAGAGACCCAGTACTTC. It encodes CASSSGQSQETQYF. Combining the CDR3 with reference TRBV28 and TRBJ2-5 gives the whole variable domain DVKVTQSSRYLVKRTGEKVFLECVQDMDHENMFWYRQDPGLGLRLIYFSYDVKMKEKGDIPEGYSVSREKKERFSLILESASTNQTSMYLCASSSGQSQETQYFGPGTRLLVL.

CDR3 in DNA: TGCGCCAGCAGTGAGACCGGGGGGTGGACTGAAGCTTTCTTT. This encodes CASSETGGWTEAFF. This chain joins TRBV10-1 and TRBJ1-1, with a possible D match to TRBD1 (5 bases). The CDR3 runs 14 residues. Trimming stripped 2 bases from V and 5 bases from J, with 12 bases between. Germline V gene sequence: CDR1 WNHNN, CDR2 SYGVQD (reference sequence).

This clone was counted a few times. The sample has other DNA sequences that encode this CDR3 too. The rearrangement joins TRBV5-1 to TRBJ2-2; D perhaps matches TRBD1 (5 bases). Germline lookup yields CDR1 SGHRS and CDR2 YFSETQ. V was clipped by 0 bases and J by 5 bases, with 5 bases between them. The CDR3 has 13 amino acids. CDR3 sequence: CASSLDRTGELFF. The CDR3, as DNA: TGCGCCAGCAGCTTGGACAGGACCGGGGAGCTGTTTTTT.

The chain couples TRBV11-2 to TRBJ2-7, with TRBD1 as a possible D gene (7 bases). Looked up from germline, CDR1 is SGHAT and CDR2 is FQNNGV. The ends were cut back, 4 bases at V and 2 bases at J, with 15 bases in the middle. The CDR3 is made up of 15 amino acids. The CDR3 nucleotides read TGTGCCAGCAGCTGGAGGAGGGGGCCCACCTACGAGCAGTACTTC. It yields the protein CASSWRRGPTYEQYF. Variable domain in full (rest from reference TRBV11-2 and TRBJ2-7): EAGVAQSPRYKIIEKRQSVAFWCNPISGHATLYWYQQILGQGPKLLIQFQNNGVVDDSQLPKDRFSAERLKGVDSTLKIQPAKLEDSAVYLCASSWRRGPTYEQYFGPGTRLTVT.

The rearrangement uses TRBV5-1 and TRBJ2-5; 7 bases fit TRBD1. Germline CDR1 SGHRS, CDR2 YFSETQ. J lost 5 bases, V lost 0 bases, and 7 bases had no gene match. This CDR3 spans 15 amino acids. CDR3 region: CASSLGTGGRETQYF. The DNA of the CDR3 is TGCGCCAGCAGCTTGGGGACAGGTGGCAGGGAGACCCAGTACTTC.

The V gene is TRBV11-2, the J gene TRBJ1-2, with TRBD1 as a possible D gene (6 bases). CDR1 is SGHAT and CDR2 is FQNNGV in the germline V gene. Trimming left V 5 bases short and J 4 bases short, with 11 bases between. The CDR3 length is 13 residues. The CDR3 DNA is TGTGCCAGCAGCCTCGACAGGAGCTATGGCTACACCTTC. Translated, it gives CASSLDRSYGYTF.

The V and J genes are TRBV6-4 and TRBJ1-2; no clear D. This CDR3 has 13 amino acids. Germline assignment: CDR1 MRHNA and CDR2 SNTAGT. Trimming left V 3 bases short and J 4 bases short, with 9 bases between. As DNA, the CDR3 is TGTGCCAGCAGTGATCAGGCGGGCTATGGCTACACCTTC. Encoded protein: CASSDQAGYGYTF.

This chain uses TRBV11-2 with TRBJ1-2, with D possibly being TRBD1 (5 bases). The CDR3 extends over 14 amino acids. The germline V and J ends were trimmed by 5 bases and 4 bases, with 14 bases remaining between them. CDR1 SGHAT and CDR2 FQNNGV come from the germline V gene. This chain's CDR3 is CASSVSDNLYGYTF. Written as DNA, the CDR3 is TGTGCCAGCAGCGTTTCGGACAATCTCTATGGCTACACCTTC.

CDR3 amino acids: CASSNRGFEAFF. CDR3 nucleotides: TGTGCCAGTAGTAACAGGGGCTTTGAAGCTTTCTTT. The chain couples TRBV19 to TRBJ1-1, with 7 bases fitting TRBD1. The ends lost 4 bases at V and 7 bases at J; junction bases unmatched: 3. This CDR3 contains 12 residues. Germline V gene lookup returns CDR1 LNHDA and CDR2 SQIVND (reference sequence).

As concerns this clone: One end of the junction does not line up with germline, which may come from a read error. This CDR3 is CASQRGPGPRHF. CDR3 DNA sequence: TGTGCCTCCCAAAGGGGGCCAGGCCCCCGGCATTTT. The chain carries TRBV2 and TRBJ1-5, with 7 bases identical to TRBD1. The germline gives CDR1 SNHLY, CDR2 FYNNEI. This CDR3 has 12 residues.

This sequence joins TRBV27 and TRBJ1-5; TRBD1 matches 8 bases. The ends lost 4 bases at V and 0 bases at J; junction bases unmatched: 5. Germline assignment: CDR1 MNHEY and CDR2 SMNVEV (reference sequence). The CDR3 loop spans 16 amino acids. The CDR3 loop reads CASSSGTGYSNQPQHF. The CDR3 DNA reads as TGTGCCAGCAGTTCCGGGACAGGTTATAGCAATCAGCCCCAGCATTTT.

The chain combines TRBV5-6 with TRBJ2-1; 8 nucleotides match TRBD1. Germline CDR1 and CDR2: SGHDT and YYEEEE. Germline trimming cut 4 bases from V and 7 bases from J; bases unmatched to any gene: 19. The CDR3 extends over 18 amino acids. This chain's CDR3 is CASSTITRTGPKDNEQFF. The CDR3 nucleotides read TGTGCCAGCAGCACAATTACTCGGACAGGGCCTAAAGATAATGAGCAGTTCTTC. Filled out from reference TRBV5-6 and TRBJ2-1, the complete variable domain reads DAGVTQSPTHLIKTRGQQVTLRCSPKSGHDTVSWYQQALGQGPQFIFQYYEEEERQRGNFPDRFSGHQFPNYSSELNVNALLLGDSALYLCASSTITRTGPKDNEQFFGPGTRLTVL.

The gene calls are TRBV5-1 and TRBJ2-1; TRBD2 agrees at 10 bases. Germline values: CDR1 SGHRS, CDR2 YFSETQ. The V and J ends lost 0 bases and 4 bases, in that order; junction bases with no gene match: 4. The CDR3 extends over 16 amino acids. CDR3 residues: CASSLGAGGLYNEQFF. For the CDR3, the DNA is TGCGCCAGCAGCTTGGGAGCGGGAGGGCTGTACAATGAGCAGTTCTTC. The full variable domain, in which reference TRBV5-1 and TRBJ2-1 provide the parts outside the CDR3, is KAGVTQTPRYLIKTRGQQVTLSCSPISGHRSVSWYQQTPGQGLQFLFEYFSETQRNKGNFPGRFSGRQFSNSRSEMNVSTLELGDSALYLCASSLGAGGLYNEQFFGPGTRLTVL.

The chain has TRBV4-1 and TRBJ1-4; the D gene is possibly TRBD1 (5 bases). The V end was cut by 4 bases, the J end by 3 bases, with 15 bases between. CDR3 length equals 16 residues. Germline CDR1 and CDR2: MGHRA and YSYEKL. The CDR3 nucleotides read TGCGCCAGCAGCCCGAACCCAGGGCAGGCTAATGAAAAACTGTTTTTT. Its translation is CASSPNPGQANEKLFF.

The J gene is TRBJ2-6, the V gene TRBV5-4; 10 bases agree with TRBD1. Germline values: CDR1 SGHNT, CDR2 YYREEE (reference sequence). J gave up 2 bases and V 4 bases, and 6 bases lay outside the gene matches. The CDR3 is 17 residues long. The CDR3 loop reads CASSQGQGIAGANVLTF. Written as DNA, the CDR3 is TGTGCCAGCAGCCAGGGACAGGGGATCGCTGGGGCCAACGTCCTGACTTTC. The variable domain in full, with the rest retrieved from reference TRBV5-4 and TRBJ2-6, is ETGVTQSPTHLIKTRGQQVTLRCSSQSGHNTVSWYQQALGQGPQFIFQYYREEENGRGNFPPRFSGLQFPNYSSELNVNALELDDSALYLCASSQGQGIAGANVLTFGAGSRLTVL.

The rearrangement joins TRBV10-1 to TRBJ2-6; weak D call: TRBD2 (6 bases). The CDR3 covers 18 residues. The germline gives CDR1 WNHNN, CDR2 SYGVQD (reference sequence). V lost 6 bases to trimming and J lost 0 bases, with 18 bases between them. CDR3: CASSPGGVGGSGANVLTF. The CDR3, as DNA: TGCGCCAGCAGCCCCGGAGGAGTGGGGGGCTCTGGGGCCAACGTCCTGACTTTC.

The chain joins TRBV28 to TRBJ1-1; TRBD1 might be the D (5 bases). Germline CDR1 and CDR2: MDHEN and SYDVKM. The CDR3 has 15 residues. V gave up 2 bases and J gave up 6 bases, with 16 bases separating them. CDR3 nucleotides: TGTGCCAGCAGTTTAGGATTTTCGGGGGAACCTGAAGCTTTCTTT. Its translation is CASSLGFSGEPEAFF. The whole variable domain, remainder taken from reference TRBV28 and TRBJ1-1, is DVKVTQSSRYLVKRTGEKVFLECVQDMDHENMFWYRQDPGLGLRLIYFSYDVKMKEKGDIPEGYSVSREKKERFSLILESASTNQTSMYLCASSLGFSGEPEAFFGQGTRLTVV.

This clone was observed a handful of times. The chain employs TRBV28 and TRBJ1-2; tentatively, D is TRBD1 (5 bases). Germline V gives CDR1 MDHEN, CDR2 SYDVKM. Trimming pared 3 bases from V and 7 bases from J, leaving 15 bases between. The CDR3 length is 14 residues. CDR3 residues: CASSFQRGGTGYTF. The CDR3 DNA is TGTGCCAGCAGTTTCCAACGGGGGGGGACTGGCTACACCTTC.

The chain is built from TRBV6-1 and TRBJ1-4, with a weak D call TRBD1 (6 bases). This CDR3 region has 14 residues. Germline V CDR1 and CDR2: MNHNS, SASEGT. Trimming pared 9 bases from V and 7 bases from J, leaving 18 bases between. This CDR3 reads CASSLQGWGEKLFF. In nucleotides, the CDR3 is TGTGCCAGTAGTTTACAGGGATGGGGTGAAAAACTGTTTTTT.

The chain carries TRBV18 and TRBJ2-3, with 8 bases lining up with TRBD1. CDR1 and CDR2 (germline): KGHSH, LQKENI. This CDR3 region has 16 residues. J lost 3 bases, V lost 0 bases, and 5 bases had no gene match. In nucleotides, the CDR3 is TGTGCCAGCTCACCACCCGGGACAGGTTGGACAGATACGCAGTATTTT. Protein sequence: CASSPPGTGWTDTQYF.

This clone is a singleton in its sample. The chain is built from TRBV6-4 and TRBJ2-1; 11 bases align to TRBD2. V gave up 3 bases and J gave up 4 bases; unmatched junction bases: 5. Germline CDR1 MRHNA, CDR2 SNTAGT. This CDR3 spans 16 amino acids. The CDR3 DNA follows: TGTGCCAGCAGTGATTCTGGGACTAGCGGTTACAATGAGCAGTTCTTC. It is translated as CASSDSGTSGYNEQFF.